This T cell receptor (beta chain) was captured in a study of blood T cell repertoires in COVID-19. Across the whole study: The United States, Italy and Spain supplied acute and convalescent COVID-19 samples. From T cells, B-cell-depleted T cells, or PBMCs came the material, which was cDNA or gDNA.

Methods used by the authors: Reference gene primer amplification gave nucleated cell count estimates. Assay used: immunoSEQ multiplex PCR; TCRdb lists only in-frame clones, some missing. V, J and clone size derive from that table, while D and trimming were established from the DNA sequence. The sample contains about 260,000 clones, more than 75% of which appear only once. The CDR3 runs 15 residues. The V gene's germline CDR1 is SGHKS and CDR2 YYEKEE (reference sequence). Trimming stripped 4 bases from V and 7 bases from J, with 20 bases between. Sequencing was carried out using peripheral blood. The chain is built from TRBV5-5 and TRBJ1-2; D is perhaps TRBD1 (6 bases). This TCR was recovered from a middle-aged man with active or convalescent COVID-19. The DNA of the CDR3 is TGTGCCAGCAGCACACCTAATGACAGGCCGCCTGGCTACACCTTC. It translates to CASSTPNDRPPGYTF.